One sample yielded the 5 T cell receptor beta chains listed below, sequenced in a study of T cells in Graves' hyperthyroidism and ophthalmopathy. RNA transcripts gave rise to amplified TCR beta CDR3 regions. Using the HTBI primer set, a first-round RT-PCR was run on the TCR CDR3. Each CDR3 protein is one row after TCRdb ran MiXCR on the multiplex PCR reads. The sample carries about 560,000 distinct CDR3 sequences, 15% to 19% recorded once. Input material: blood. These receptor sequences come from a young woman with Graves' hyperthyroidism.

The rearrangement links TRBV6-6 to TRBJ1-2; D gene ambiguous. The CDR3 runs 14 residues. The V gene lost 0 bases and the J gene lost 8 bases, with 13 bases spanning the gap. Germline-derived CDR1 and CDR2 are MNHNY and SVGAGI (reference sequence). In DNA, the CDR3 is TGTGCCAGCAGTTACTCGATACGCGGCAGGGGCTACACCTTC. Its translation is CASSYSIRGRGYTF.

This clonotype showed up many times. This chain links TRBV28 with TRBJ2-5; 7 bases match TRBD1. Germline V gives CDR1 MDHEN, CDR2 SYDVKM. Trimming cost V 6 bases and J 5 bases; bases outside gene matches: 12. This CDR3 contains 15 residues. The CDR3 protein is CASSFMGQRGETQYF. The CDR3 DNA reads TGTGCCAGCAGCTTTATGGGACAGCGAGGGGAGACCCAGTACTTC.

This sequence joins TRBV7-3 and TRBJ2-2; perhaps TRBD1 as D (6 bases). Trimming removed 2 bases at V and 3 bases at J, with 13 bases between. Germline assignment: CDR1 SGHTA and CDR2 FQGTGA. The length of the CDR3 is 16 residues. The CDR3 DNA follows: TGTGCCAGCAGCTTAGGTGTGGACAGCTACACCGGGGAGCTGTTTTTT. Its protein is CASSLGVDSYTGELFF. Variable domain in full (rest from reference TRBV7-3 and TRBJ2-2): GAGVSQTPSNKVTEKGKYVELRCDPISGHTALYWYRQSLGQGPEFLIYFQGTGAADDSGLPNDRFFAVRPEGSVSTLKIQRTERGDSAVYLCASSLGVDSYTGELFFGEGSRLTVL.

A note on this clonotype: A clone one base away is much larger, so this may be a read error. The genes are TRBV18 and TRBJ2-2, with TRBD2 identical over 13 bases. The CDR3 loop spans 16 amino acids. In germline, CDR1 is KGHSH, CDR2 LQKENI. The CDR3 DNA reads TGTGCCAGCTCACCACCGGGACTAGCGGGAACCGGGGAGCTGGTTTTT. Amino acid sequence: CASSPPGLAGTGELVF. Full variable domain (outside the CDR3, taken from reference TRBV18 and TRBJ2-2): NAGVMQNPRHLVRRRGQEARLRCSPMKGHSHVYWYRQLPEEGLKFMVYLQKENIIDESGMPKERFSAEFPKEGPSILRIQQVVRGDSAAYFCASSPPGLAGTGELVFGEGSRLTVL.

The sample holds many counts of this clonotype. CDR3: CASSLNPGQRNEKLFF. The CDR3 DNA follows: TGTGCCAGCAGCTTAAACCCGGGACAGCGGAATGAAAAACTGTTTTTT. This chain connects TRBV5-6 to TRBJ1-4; TRBD1 matches 7 bases. CDR3 length: 16 residues. Germline V lookup: CDR1 SGHDT, CDR2 YYEEEE. J lost 5 bases, V lost 2 bases, and 9 bases had no gene match.